These 18 T cell receptor beta chains originate from one sample sequenced in a study of PD-1 blockade in classical Hodgkin lymphoma. The time point denotes: newly diagnosed, previously untreated cHL patient sample. Only in-frame clones appear in the TCRdb table, and some are missing; sequencing was by immunoSEQ multiplex PCR. The sample yields tens of thousands of clones, 90% to 95% seen once. Material for sequencing was peripheral blood mononuclear cells (PBMCs). The receptors shown here come from a human donor with classical Hodgkin lymphoma.

The rearrangement links TRBV27 to TRBJ2-1; 12 bases are a match to TRBD2. The V gene's germline CDR1 is MNHEY and CDR2 SMNVEV (reference sequence). The CDR3 consists of 16 residues. The trim removed 4 bases at V and 8 bases at J, leaving 9 bases unmatched. In DNA, the CDR3 is TGTGCCAGCAGTTCCCGACTAGCGGGAGTAGTCGATGAGCAGTTCTTC. Amino acid sequence: CASSSRLAGVVDEQFF.

The chain uses TRBV19 and TRBJ2-3, with 9 bases fitting TRBD2. Germline CDR1 is LNHDA and CDR2 is SQIVND (reference sequence). J was trimmed by 5 bases and V by 9 bases; bases with no gene match: 9. CDR3 length equals 14 residues. The CDR3 reads CASHRGGALDTQYF. The CDR3 DNA reads as TGTGCCAGCCATCGCGGGGGGGCCCTAGATACGCAGTATTTT. The full variable domain, its missing parts supplied by reference TRBV19 and TRBJ2-3, is DGGITQSPKYLFRKEGQNVTLSCEQNLNHDAMYWYRQDPGQGLRLIYYSQIVNDFQKGDIAEGYSVSREKKESFPLTVTSAQKNPTAFYLCASHRGGALDTQYFGPGTRLTVL.

This chain joins TRBV7-6 and TRBJ2-2, with a weak D call TRBD1 (6 bases). V shed 1 base and J shed 2 bases, with 8 bases lying between them. Germline assignment: CDR1 SGHVS and CDR2 FNYEAQ. This CDR3 comprises 15 residues. DNA for the CDR3: TGTGCCAGCAGCTTAGGGACAGACAACACCGGGGAGCTGTTTTTT. It codes for CASSLGTDNTGELFF.

This chain connects TRBV5-4 to TRBJ2-5; D unclear. This CDR3 region has 15 residues. Germline V lookup: CDR1 SGHNT, CDR2 YYREEE (reference sequence). Trimming removed 0 bases from V and 0 bases from J, with 9 bases in between. CDR3 loop: CASSLGVSYQETQYF. CDR3 DNA sequence: TGTGCCAGCAGCTTGGGGGTATCGTACCAAGAGACCCAGTACTTC. The whole variable domain, remainder taken from reference TRBV5-4 and TRBJ2-5, is ETGVTQSPTHLIKTRGQQVTLRCSSQSGHNTVSWYQQALGQGPQFIFQYYREEENGRGNFPPRFSGLQFPNYSSELNVNALELDDSALYLCASSLGVSYQETQYFGPGTRLLVL.

As DNA, the CDR3 is TGCGCCAGCAGCCAGAGGACAGGGTCCAATCAGCCCCAGCATTTT. It encodes CASSQRTGSNQPQHF. The chain uses TRBV4-1 and TRBJ1-5, with TRBD1 matching 8 bases. CDR3 length: 15 residues. J lost 3 bases, V lost 3 bases, and 4 bases had no gene match. Germline lookup yields CDR1 MGHRA and CDR2 YSYEKL.

The gene calls are TRBV5-5 and TRBJ2-7; D gene uncertain. V was trimmed by 1 base and J by 1 base, leaving 9 bases between them. Germline loops: CDR1 SGHKS, CDR2 YYEKEE (reference sequence). The CDR3 has 14 residues. CDR3 sequence reads: CASSLYLTSYEQYF. The CDR3 bases are TGTGCCAGCAGCTTGTATCTGACGTCCTACGAGCAGTACTTC.

The chain has TRBV9 and TRBJ1-1; a possible D gene is TRBD1 (6 bases). Trimming shortened V by 1 base and J by 4 bases, and 14 bases separated the two germline ends. The V gene's germline CDR1 is SGDLS and CDR2 YYNGEE. This CDR3 is built from 15 residues. In nucleotides, the CDR3 is TGTGCCAGCAGCGTAACCACAGGGTCGGGCACTGAAGCTTTCTTT. Amino acids: CASSVTTGSGTEAFF.

The chain combines TRBV28 with TRBJ1-5; D is perhaps TRBD1 (5 bases). This CDR3 comprises 16 residues. Germline values: CDR1 MDHEN, CDR2 SYDVKM. Trimming removed 6 bases from V and 6 bases from J, with 21 bases in between. The CDR3 DNA reads as TGTGCCAGCAGCCCCCCCCGCAGGGTGGGTTTTCAGCCCCAGCATTTT. Translation gives CASSPPRRVGFQPQHF.

The chain carries TRBV10-3 and TRBJ2-2; D not resolved. The V gene lost 0 bases and the J gene lost 9 bases, with 5 bases spanning the gap. Looked up from germline, CDR1 is ENHRY and CDR2 is SYGVKD. This CDR3 spans 12 amino acids. CDR3 in amino acids: CAISESPRELFF. The CDR3 DNA reads TGTGCCATCAGTGAGTCTCCTCGGGAGCTGTTTTTT.

The J gene is TRBJ1-1, the V gene TRBV7-9; D ambiguous. This CDR3 comprises 13 residues. Trimming removed 4 bases from V and 0 bases from J, with 6 bases in between. Germline V CDR1 and CDR2: SEHNR, FQNEAQ (reference sequence). CDR3 amino acids: CASSSTVNTEAFF. The CDR3 DNA is TGTGCCAGCAGCTCAACGGTGAACACTGAAGCTTTCTTT.

The V call is TRBV19, the J call TRBJ2-3; D tentatively reads TRBD1 or TRBD2 (5 bases each). This CDR3 spans 13 amino acids. Germline V gene sequence: CDR1 LNHDA, CDR2 SQIVND (reference sequence). Between the trimmed V and J ends, which lost 6 bases and 9 bases, there was a span of 16 bases. The CDR3 sequence is CASRANFEGTQYF. For the CDR3, the DNA is TGTGCCAGTAGGGCCAATTTTGAGGGGACGCAGTATTTT.

The chain joins TRBV19 to TRBJ1-6; D is unclear. V lost 1 base and J lost 7, with 8 bases in between. Per germline, CDR1 LNHDA and CDR2 SQIVND (reference sequence). This CDR3 contains 14 residues. DNA of the CDR3: TGTGCCAGTAGTATAGTACAGAGAAATTCACCCCTCCACTTT. Amino acid sequence: CASSIVQRNSPLHF.

The rearrangement links TRBV13 to TRBJ2-3; TRBD2 might be the D (6 bases). The CDR3 has 13 amino acids. CDR1 is PRHDT, CDR2 FYEKMQ, per germline (reference sequence). V was shortened by 3 bases and J by 5 bases, with 9 bases between the two germline ends. This CDR3 is CASSFTGVDTQYF. The CDR3 region has the DNA TGTGCCAGCAGCTTCACGGGGGTAGATACGCAGTATTTT.

V usage is TRBV19 and J usage is TRBJ1-5; possible D gene TRBD1, 5 bases. CDR1 is LNHDA, CDR2 SQIVND, per germline (reference sequence). CDR3 size: 14 residues. Trimming left V 6 bases short and J 4 bases short, with 13 bases between. CDR3 sequence: CASSPRTPNQPQHF. The DNA for the CDR3 is TGTGCCAGTAGCCCTAGGACACCGAATCAGCCCCAGCATTTT.

The gene calls are TRBV11-2 and TRBJ2-5; D may be TRBD1 or TRBD2 (5 bases each). Germline V gene sequence: CDR1 SGHAT, CDR2 FQNNGV. Deletions cut 5 bases from V and 5 bases from J, with 18 bases between. The CDR3 sequence is 15 residues long. CDR3 DNA sequence: TGTGCCAGCAGCATGGGGAACGGGGCCGGCGAGACCCAGTACTTC. Translation gives CASSMGNGAGETQYF.

The chain couples TRBV19 to TRBJ1-4; TRBD1 matches at 7 bases. The CDR3 contains 17 residues. V lost 5 bases, J lost 0 bases, and 9 bases stayed unmatched. The germline V gene has CDR1 LNHDA and CDR2 SQIVND (reference sequence). Written as DNA, the CDR3 is TGTGCCAGTAGTCCGACAGGGCGGATTGCAACTAATGAAAAACTGTTTTTT. Its translation: CASSPTGRIATNEKLFF.

This chain joins TRBV7-9 and TRBJ2-5, with D uncertain. This CDR3 is 11 amino acids long. The ends were cut back, 8 bases at V and 1 base at J, with 5 bases in the middle. Germline assignment: CDR1 SEHNR and CDR2 FQNEAQ (reference sequence). CDR3 residues: CASRSQETQYF. The CDR3 DNA sequence: TGTGCCAGCCGAAGCCAAGAGACCCAGTACTTC.

The chain links TRBV10-3 to TRBJ1-3; D unresolved. Trimming left V 2 bases short and J 3 bases short, with 2 bases between. Germline CDR1 ENHRY, CDR2 SYGVKD. This CDR3 is 12 amino acids long. CDR3 bases: TGTGCCATCAGTGAGCGTGGAAACACCATATATTTT. Protein sequence: CAISERGNTIYF.